This T cell receptor beta chain derives from a study of blood T cell repertoires in COVID-19. About the research overall: Sources were T cells, B-cell-depleted T cells, or PBMCs; the material itself was cDNA or gDNA.

TCRdb's copy holds only in-frame clones and misses some; the assay was immunoSEQ multiplex PCR. This sample has just under 70,000 clones, with roughly 85% found just once. Trimming cost V 10 bases and J 6 bases, with 17 bases left between them. Germline-derived CDR1 and CDR2 are KGHDR and SFDVKD. The CDR3 sequence is 14 residues long. The chain recombines TRBV24-1 with TRBJ2-2; a weak D match, TRBD1 (5 bases). The sequenced sample consisted of peripheral blood. This receptor was taken from a man younger than 45 with acute or convalescent COVID-19. The CDR3 reads CATEEAGKPGELFF. The CDR3 coding sequence is TGTGCCACAGAAGAGGCAGGGAAGCCCGGGGAGCTGTTTTTT.